These T cell receptor beta chains were read from a single sample in a study of somatic mutations in cytotoxic T cells in rheumatoid arthritis. TCRdb's table, derived via immunoSEQ multiplex PCR, lists solely in-frame clones and lacks some. The sample yields 10,000 to 15,000 clones, just under 80% seen once. The source material was CD8+ T cells sorted from blood. The origin of the receptors is an adult with rheumatoid arthritis. Both conserved end residues are part of each CDR3. A D gene is named only where the DNA matches it firmly. The size field is filled for only some rows; it gives once, few, many or a size class.

size	V	J	D	DNA	CDR3
once	TRBV28	TRBJ1-5	.	TGTGCCAGCAGTTTAAATGCAGGGTTTCAGCCCCAGCATTTT	CASSLNAGFQPQHF
.	TRBV11-1	TRBJ1-2	TRBD1	TGTGCCAGCAGCCCAAGCCCCCAGGGGGCTGGCTACACCTTC	CASSPSPQGAGYTF
.	TRBV19	TRBJ2-7	TRBD2	TGTGCCAGTAGTATAAATAGCGGGAGAGAACAGTACTTC	CASSINSGREQYF
few	TRBV12-5	TRBJ1-3	.	TGTGCTAGTGGTTTGGGGGGAGGGTCTGGAAACACCATATATTTT	CASGLGGGSGNTIYF
.	TRBV30	TRBJ2-5	.	TGTGCCTGGAGTGCCCCACAGGGAACCCTAGAGACCCAGTACTTC	CAWSAPQGTLETQYF
.	TRBV30	TRBJ1-2	TRBD1	TGTGCCTGGAGGGGACAGGGGGGGGCGGGGGTTATCCATGGCTACACCTTC	CAWRGQGGAGVIHGYTF
.	TRBV27	TRBJ1-5	TRBD1	TGTGCCAGCAGTTTATCCCGACAGGGTAATCAGCCCCAGCATTTT	CASSLSRQGNQPQHF
.	TRBV18	TRBJ2-2	.	TGTGCCAGCTCACCGTCGGACAGCGGACCCGGGGAGCTGTTTTTT	CASSPSDSGPGELFF
.	TRBV27	TRBJ2-1	.	TGTGCCAGCAGTTTTGGTCCTAATGAGCAGTTCTTC	CASSFGPNEQFF
.	TRBV30	TRBJ2-7	TRBD1	TGTGCCTCGACAGGGTCCTACGAGCAGTACTTC	CASTGSYEQYF
.	TRBV1	TRBJ2-3	.	TGCACCAGCAGCCAAGATTGGAGTCTGACTAGCACAGATACGCAGTATTTT	CTSSQDWSLTSTDTQYF
.	TRBV21-1	TRBJ2-5	.	TGTGCCAAGCTGGAACTAGCGGTTGGGAAGGGGGAGACCCAGTACTTC	CAKLELAVGKGETQYF
.	TRBV9	TRBJ2-3	.	TGTGCCAGCAGCGCTATGTCCAGGGGCTATGGAGATACGCAGTATTTT	CASSAMSRGYGDTQYF
.	TRBV7-8	TRBJ1-2	.	TGTGCCAGCAGCTTAGAACTCAGAAACTATGGCTACACCTTC	CASSLELRNYGYTF
.	TRBV2	TRBJ2-1	.	TGTGCCAGCAGTGAAAACTCGGCTAGCCATGAGCAGTTCTTC	CASSENSASHEQFF
once	TRBV5-5	TRBJ1-1	.	TGTGCCAGCAGCTTATTTGGGCCAGCGAACACTGAAGCTTTCTTT	CASSLFGPANTEAFF
once	TRBV19	TRBJ2-2	TRBD2	TGTGCCAGTAGTAGGGGTCTAGCGGGAGAGGGTACCGGGGAGCTGTTTTTT	CASSRGLAGEGTGELFF
.	TRBV13	TRBJ2-7	TRBD2	TGTGCCAGCAGCTTAGGAGCGGGACTCTCCTACGAGCAGTACTTC	CASSLGAGLSYEQYF
.	TRBV7-9	TRBJ2-1	.	TGTGCCAGCAACCAAGGGGGGAGTGGTCGTGATGAGCAGTTCTTC	CASNQGGSGRDEQFF
.	TRBV28	TRBJ2-4	TRBD2	TGTGCCAGCAGTTTCGGCGGGAGAGGGGAAAACATTCAGTACTTC	CASSFGGRGENIQYF
.	TRBV9	TRBJ2-6	.	TGTGCCAGCAGCGGACTAGGGTCTGGGGCCAACGTCCTGACTTTC	CASSGLGSGANVLTF
.	TRBV2	TRBJ2-3	.	TGTGCCAGCAGTGAATGGGGGAACGACCCAGATACGCAGTATTTT	CASSEWGNDPDTQYF
.	TRBV9	TRBJ2-7	.	TGTGCCAGCAGCGTAGAGGTATCAGGCCCTCAGTACTTC	CASSVEVSGPQYF
once	TRBV27	TRBJ1-2	.	TGTGCCAGCAGTTACAGCAAAGCTAACTATGGCTACACCTTC	CASSYSKANYGYTF